This T cell receptor (beta chain) appears in the sequencing data of a study of blood T cell repertoires in COVID-19. As for the study in general: Whether acute or convalescent, the COVID-19 samples came from the United States, Italy and Spain. PBMCs, B-cell-depleted T cells, or T cells provided the cDNA or gDNA that made up the material.

Original processing methods: Using reference gene primer amplification, nucleated cell counts were estimated. Clones were sequenced by immunoSEQ multiplex PCR, and TCRdb holds only the in-frame ones, with some missing. Clonal size and the V and J genes are those of that table, whereas D and trimming came from the DNA. The sample gives fewer than 250,000 clones, 80% to 90% of which show up once; 0.78% is in the top ten. Germline CDR1 reads SGHVS; CDR2 reads FNYEAQ. The CDR3 has 16 residues. V was pared by 4 bases and J by 0 bases, with 13 bases between. The clonotype originates from a woman aged 70-85 years with acute or convalescent COVID-19. This chain uses TRBV7-6 with TRBJ2-1; no firm D call. The sequenced sample consisted of peripheral blood. CDR3 sequence reads: CASSSNLPSSYNEQFF. CDR3 nucleotide sequence: TGTGCCAGCAGCTCAAATCTTCCGAGCTCCTACAATGAGCAGTTCTTC.